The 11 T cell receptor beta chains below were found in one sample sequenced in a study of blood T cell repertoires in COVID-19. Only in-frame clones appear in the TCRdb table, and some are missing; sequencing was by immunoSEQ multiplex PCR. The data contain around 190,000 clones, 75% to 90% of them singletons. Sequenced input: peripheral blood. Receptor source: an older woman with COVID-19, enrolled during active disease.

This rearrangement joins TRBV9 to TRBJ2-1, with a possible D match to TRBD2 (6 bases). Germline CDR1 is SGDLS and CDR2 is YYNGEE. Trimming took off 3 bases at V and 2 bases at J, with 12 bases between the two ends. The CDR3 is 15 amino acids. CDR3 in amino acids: CASSAAGLTYNEQFF. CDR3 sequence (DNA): TGTGCCAGCAGCGCGGCGGGACTTACCTACAATGAGCAGTTCTTC.

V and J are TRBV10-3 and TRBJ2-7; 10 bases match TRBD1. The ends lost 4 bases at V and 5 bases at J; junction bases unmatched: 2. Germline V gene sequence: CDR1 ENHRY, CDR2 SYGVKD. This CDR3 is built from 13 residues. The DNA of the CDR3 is TGTGCCATCAGTGGACAGGGGGCGAACGAGCAGTACTTC. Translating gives CAISGQGANEQYF.

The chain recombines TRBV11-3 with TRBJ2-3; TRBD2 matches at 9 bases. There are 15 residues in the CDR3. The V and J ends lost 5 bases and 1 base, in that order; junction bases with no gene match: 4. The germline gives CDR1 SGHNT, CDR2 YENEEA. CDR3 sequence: CASSLRTSGTDTQYF. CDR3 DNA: TGTGCCAGCAGCCTCAGGACTAGCGGCACAGATACGCAGTATTTT.

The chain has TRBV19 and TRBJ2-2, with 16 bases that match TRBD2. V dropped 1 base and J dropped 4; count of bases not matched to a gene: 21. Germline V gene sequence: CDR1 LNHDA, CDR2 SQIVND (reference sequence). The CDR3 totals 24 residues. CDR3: CASSIVGARGLAGGPETFTGELFF. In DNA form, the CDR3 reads TGTGCCAGTAGTATAGTTGGCGCGCGGGGACTAGCGGGAGGGCCGGAGACCTTCACCGGGGAGCTGTTTTTT.

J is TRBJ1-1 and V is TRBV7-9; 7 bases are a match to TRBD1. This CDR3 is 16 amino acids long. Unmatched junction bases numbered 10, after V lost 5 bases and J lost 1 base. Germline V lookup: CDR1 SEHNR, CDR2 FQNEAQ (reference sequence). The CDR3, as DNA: TGTGCCAGCAGCCCAACAGGGGCGCTCTCGAACACTGAAGCTTTCTTT. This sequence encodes CASSPTGALSNTEAFF. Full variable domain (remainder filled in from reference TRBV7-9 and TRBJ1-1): DTGVSQNPRHKITKRGQNVTFRCDPISEHNRLYWYRQTLGQGPEFLTYFQNEAQLEKSRLLSDRFSAERPKGSFSTLEIQRTEQGDSAMYLCASSPTGALSNTEAFFGQGTRLTVV.

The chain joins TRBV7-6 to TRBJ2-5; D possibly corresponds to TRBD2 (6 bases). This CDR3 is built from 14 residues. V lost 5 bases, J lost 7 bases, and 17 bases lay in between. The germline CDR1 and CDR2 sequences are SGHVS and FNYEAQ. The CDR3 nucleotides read TGTGCCAGCAGCACCCGCGGGTCCGGGGGGACCCAGTACTTC. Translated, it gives CASSTRGSGGTQYF.

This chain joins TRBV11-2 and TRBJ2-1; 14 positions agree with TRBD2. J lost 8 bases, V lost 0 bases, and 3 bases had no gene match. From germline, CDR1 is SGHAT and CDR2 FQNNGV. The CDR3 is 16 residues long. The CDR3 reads CASSLEGTSGRHEQFF. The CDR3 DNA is TGTGCCAGCAGCTTAGAGGGGACTAGCGGGAGACATGAGCAGTTCTTC. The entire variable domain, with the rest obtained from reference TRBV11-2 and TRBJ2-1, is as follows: EAGVAQSPRYKIIEKRQSVAFWCNPISGHATLYWYQQILGQGPKLLIQFQNNGVVDDSQLPKDRFSAERLKGVDSTLKIQPAKLEDSAVYLCASSLEGTSGRHEQFFGPGTRLTVL.

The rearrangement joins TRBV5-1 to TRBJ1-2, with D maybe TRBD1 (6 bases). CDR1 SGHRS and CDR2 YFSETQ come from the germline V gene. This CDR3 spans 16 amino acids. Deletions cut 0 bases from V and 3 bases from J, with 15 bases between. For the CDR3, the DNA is TGCGCCAGCAGCTTGGTACAGGGTGAAGGAGACTATGGCTACACCTTC. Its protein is CASSLVQGEGDYGYTF. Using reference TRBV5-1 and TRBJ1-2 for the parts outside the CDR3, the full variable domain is KAGVTQTPRYLIKTRGQQVTLSCSPISGHRSVSWYQQTPGQGLQFLFEYFSETQRNKGNFPGRFSGRQFSNSRSEMNVSTLELGDSALYLCASSLVQGEGDYGYTFGSGTRLTVV.

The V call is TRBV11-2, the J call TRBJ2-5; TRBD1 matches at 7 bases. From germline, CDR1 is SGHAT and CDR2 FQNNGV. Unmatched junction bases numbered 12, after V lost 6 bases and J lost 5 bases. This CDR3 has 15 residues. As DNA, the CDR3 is TGTGCCAGCAGTCAGATGCGACAGGGCACCGAGACCCAGTACTTC. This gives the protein CASSQMRQGTETQYF.

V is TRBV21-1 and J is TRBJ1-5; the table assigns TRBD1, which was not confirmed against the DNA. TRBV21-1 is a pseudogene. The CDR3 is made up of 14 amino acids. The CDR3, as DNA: TGTGCCAGCAGCAAAGGGACACCCAAGCGGCCCCAGCATTTT. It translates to CASSKGTPKRPQHF.

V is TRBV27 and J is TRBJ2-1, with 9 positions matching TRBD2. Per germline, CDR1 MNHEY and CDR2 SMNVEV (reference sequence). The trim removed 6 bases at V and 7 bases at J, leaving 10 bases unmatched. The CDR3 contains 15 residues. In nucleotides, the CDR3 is TGTGCCAGCAGACAACCGGGACTAGCATCAAATGAGCAGTTCTTC. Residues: CASRQPGLASNEQFF.